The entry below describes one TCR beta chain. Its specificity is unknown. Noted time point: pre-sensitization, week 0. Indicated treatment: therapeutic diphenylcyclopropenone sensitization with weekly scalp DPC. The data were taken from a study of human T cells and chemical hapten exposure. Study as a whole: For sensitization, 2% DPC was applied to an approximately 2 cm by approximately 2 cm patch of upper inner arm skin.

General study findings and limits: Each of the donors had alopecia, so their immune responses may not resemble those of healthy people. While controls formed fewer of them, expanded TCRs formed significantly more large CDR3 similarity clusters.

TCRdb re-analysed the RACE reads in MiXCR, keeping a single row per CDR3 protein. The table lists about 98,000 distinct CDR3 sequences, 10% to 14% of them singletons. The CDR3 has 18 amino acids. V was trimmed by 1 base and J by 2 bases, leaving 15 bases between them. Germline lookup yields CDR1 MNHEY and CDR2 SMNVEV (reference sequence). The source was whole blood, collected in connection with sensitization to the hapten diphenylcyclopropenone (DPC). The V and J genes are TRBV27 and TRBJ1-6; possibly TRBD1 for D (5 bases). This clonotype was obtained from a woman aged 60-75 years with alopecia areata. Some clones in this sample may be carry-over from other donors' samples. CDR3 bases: TGTGCCAGCAGTTTATGGGCAGGGTCCGGGGCCTATAATTCACCCCTCCACTTT. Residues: CASSLWAGSGAYNSPLHF.